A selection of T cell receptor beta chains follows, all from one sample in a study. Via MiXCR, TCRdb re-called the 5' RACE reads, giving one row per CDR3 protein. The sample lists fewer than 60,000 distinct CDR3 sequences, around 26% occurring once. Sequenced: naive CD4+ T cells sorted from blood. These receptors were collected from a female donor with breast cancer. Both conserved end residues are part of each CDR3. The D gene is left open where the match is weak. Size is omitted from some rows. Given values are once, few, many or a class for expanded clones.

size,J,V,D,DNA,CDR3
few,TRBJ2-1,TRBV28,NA,TGTGCCAGCAGTTTAGACCAGACGTCGAGCTCCTACAATGAGCAGTTCTTC,CASSLDQTSSSYNEQFF
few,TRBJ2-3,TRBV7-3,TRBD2,TGTGCCAGCAGCACCACTAGCGGGAGAACAGATACGCAGTATTTT,CASSTTSGRTDTQYF
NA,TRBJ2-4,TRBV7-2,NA,TGTGCCAGCAGCTTAGTTTTTAGAGACATTCAGTACTTC,CASSLVFRDIQYF
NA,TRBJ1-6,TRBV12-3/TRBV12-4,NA,TGTGCCAGCAGTCTAGCTCGAAGTTCACCCCTCCACTTT,CASSLARSSPLHF
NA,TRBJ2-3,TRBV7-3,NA,TGTGCCAGCAGCTTAAATGGGGCCCCTGGCACAGATACGCAGTATTTT,CASSLNGAPGTDTQYF
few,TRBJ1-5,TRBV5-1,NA,TGCGCCAGCAGCATGGGGGTTAGCAATCAGCCCCAGCATTTT,CASSMGVSNQPQHF
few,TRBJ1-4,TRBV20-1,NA,TGCAGTGCTAGAGAGTTGGGCGAACTGTTTTTT,CSARELGELFF
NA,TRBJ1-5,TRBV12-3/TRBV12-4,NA,TGTGCCAGCAGGGGGGGGGTTAATCAGCCCCAGCATTTT,CASRGGVNQPQHF
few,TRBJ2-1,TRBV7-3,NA,TGTGCCAGCAGCCCGGACCTCGTCGCGGGATCCCTCTACAATGAGCAGTTCTTC,CASSPDLVAGSLYNEQFF
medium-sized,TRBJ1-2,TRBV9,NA,TGTGCCAGCAGCCCGACGCACTTATATGGCTACACCTTC,CASSPTHLYGYTF
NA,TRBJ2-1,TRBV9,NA,TGTGCCAGCAGCGTAGCTAGCGAAATGACCGCCGAGCAGTTCTTC,CASSVASEMTAEQFF
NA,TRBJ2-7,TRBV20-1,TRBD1,TGCAGTGCTCCGCGCAGGGACAGGGGTTTCGACGAGCAGTACTTC,CSAPRRDRGFDEQYF
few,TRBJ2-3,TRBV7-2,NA,TGTGCCAGCAGCTTAGGTATCCCCCCAGATACGCAGTATTTT,CASSLGIPPDTQYF
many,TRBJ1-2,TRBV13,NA,TGTGCCAGCAGCTCATATTGGGTTACTAACTATGGCTACACCTTC,CASSSYWVTNYGYTF
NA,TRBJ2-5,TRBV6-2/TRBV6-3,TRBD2,TGTGCCAGCAGTTACACAGCGGGAGGTTCGTCGACCCAGTACTTC,CASSYTAGGSSTQYF
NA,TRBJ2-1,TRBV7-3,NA,TGTGCCAGCAGCTTAGGGGAATCCCGGGAGCAGTTCTTC,CASSLGESREQFF
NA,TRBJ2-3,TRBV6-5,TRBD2,TGTGCCAGCAGTTATACCCCGGGACTAGATAAGCAGTATTTT,CASSYTPGLDKQYF